This T cell receptor beta chain was sequenced in a study of OX40 agonist ivuxolimab in advanced cancers. The repertoire was sequenced with immunoSEQ multiplex PCR; TCRdb's copy has only in-frame clones and lacks some. The repertoire has about 100,000 clones, 94% of them found once; the top ten carry around 0.17%. The germline gives CDR1 MGHRA, CDR2 YSYEKL. There are 15 residues in the CDR3. Trimming left V 6 bases short and J 8 bases short, with 17 bases between. The clonotype originates from an adult with an advanced solid tumor such as melanoma, head and neck, liver or kidney cancer. The input for sequencing was CD4+ or CD8+ T cells sorted from blood, taken in a trial of the OX40 agonist ivuxolimab. The rearrangement uses TRBV4-1 and TRBJ1-6, with D perhaps matching TRBD1 (6 bases). The CDR3 sequence is CASRWTERDYSPLHF. The CDR3, as DNA: TGCGCCAGCAGATGGACAGAAAGAGACTATTCACCCCTCCACTTT.